A selection of T cell receptor beta chains follows, all from one sample in a study of cytomegalovirus exposure and HLA in healthy donors. Profiled with immunoSEQ multiplex PCR; TCRdb holds only in-frame clones, not every one. The sample comprises more than 150,000 clones, roughly 87% of which are singletons, and around 0.25% rests with the top ten. Sequences were obtained from PBMCs. The receptors come from a girl under three years old in good health and CMV-seronegative. CDR3s include the opening cysteine and the closing phenylalanine or tryptophan. A D gene is named only where the DNA matches it firmly. The listing skips clone size in some rows; elsewhere it reads once, few, many or a size class.

V gene	clone size	J gene	D gene	CDR3 DNA	CDR3 protein
TRBV7-6	few	TRBJ2-2	TRBD1	TGTGCCAGCAGCTTAGGACAGGGGACCGGGGAGCTGTTTTTT	CASSLGQGTGELFF
TRBV30	.	TRBJ2-5	.	TGTGCCTGGAATCGGGGGGCCGGCGAGACCCAGTACTTC	CAWNRGAGETQYF
TRBV9	.	TRBJ2-2	.	TGTGCCAGCAGCGTAGGCGGGGCGAACACCGGGGAGCTGTTTTTT	CASSVGGANTGELFF
TRBV7-6	.	TRBJ2-3	TRBD2	TGTGCCAGCAGCTTAGGTCTAGCGGGGGCTATTCAAACAGATACGCAGTATTTT	CASSLGLAGAIQTDTQYF
TRBV6-1	.	TRBJ1-5	.	TGTGCCAGCAGTGAACAGCCGCGGAGGGGCAATCAGCCCCAGCATTTT	CASSEQPRRGNQPQHF
TRBV4-2	.	TRBJ2-1	TRBD2	TGTGCCAGCAGCCAAGGTCAACGGGGGGTTAGGTACAATGAGCAGTTCTTC	CASSQGQRGVRYNEQFF
TRBV2	.	TRBJ2-7	TRBD1	TGTGCCAGCAGTAAACGGACAGGGGACTACGAGCAGTACTTC	CASSKRTGDYEQYF
TRBV7-9	.	TRBJ1-5	.	TGTGCCAGCAGCTCCGGGGTCACTCGTTTTAGCAATCAGCCCCAGCATTTT	CASSSGVTRFSNQPQHF
TRBV7-6	once	TRBJ2-7	.	TGTGCCAGCAGCTCCACAGGTTTTGAATCATCCGAGCAGTACTTC	CASSSTGFESSEQYF
TRBV5-4	.	TRBJ2-1	.	TGTGCCAGCAGCTTGCCTTCCTATTATGAGCAGTTCTTC	CASSLPSYYEQFF
TRBV4-2	.	TRBJ2-2	.	TGTGCCAGCAGCCACGGGTCGGCGGCCACCGGAGAGCTGTTTTTT	CASSHGSAATGELFF
TRBV13	once	TRBJ2-7	TRBD2	TGTGCCAGCAGCTTAGCGGGAGGTGTCTACGAGCAGTACTTC	CASSLAGGVYEQYF
TRBV30	.	TRBJ1-4	.	TGTGCCTGGAGGGAGCTAGGGGGTACTAATGAAAAACTGTTTTTT	CAWRELGGTNEKLFF
TRBV6-1	.	TRBJ2-3	.	TGTGCCAGCAGTGAAGCGCTTCAGGGCACAGATACGCAGTATTTT	CASSEALQGTDTQYF
TRBV2	.	TRBJ1-2	.	TGTGCCAGCCACTTACGGGGGTCTCATGGCTACACCTTC	CASHLRGSHGYTF
TRBV27	.	TRBJ2-7	TRBD1	TGTGCCAGCAGGGTTACAGGGGGAGGATCCTACGAGCAGTACTTC	CASRVTGGGSYEQYF
TRBV5-1	.	TRBJ2-3	TRBD1	TGCGCCAGCAGCGGCGACAGGGGGGCGGATACGCAGTATTTT	CASSGDRGADTQYF
TRBV9	.	TRBJ2-2	TRBD2	TGTGCCAGCAGCCCCGGCTGGACTAGCTTGGGTACCGGGGAGCTGTTTTTT	CASSPGWTSLGTGELFF
TRBV19	once	TRBJ1-2	.	TGTGCCAGTAGTAGGACAGCCACTAACTATGGCTACACCTTC	CASSRTATNYGYTF
TRBV7-2	.	TRBJ1-2	.	TGTGCCAGCAGCCTACGGGACTATGGCTACACCTTC	CASSLRDYGYTF
TRBV4-1	.	TRBJ1-4	.	TGCGCCAGCAGCCCTCAGACAGGATTAAATGAAAAACTGTTTTTT	CASSPQTGLNEKLFF
TRBV27	once	TRBJ2-7	TRBD1	TGTGCCAGCAGTTACAGGGGTTTCTCCTACGAGCAGTACTTC	CASSYRGFSYEQYF
TRBV19	.	TRBJ2-7	TRBD2	TGTGCCAGTAGTATGGCAGCGGGAGGTCGGGATGAGCAGTACTTC	CASSMAAGGRDEQYF
TRBV7-2	.	TRBJ2-7	TRBD2	TGTGCCAGCAGCTCCCACCGCCGGGAGGACTACGAGCAGTACTTC	CASSSHRREDYEQYF
TRBV21-1	.	TRBJ1-6	.	TGTGCCAGCAAGGACAGAAATCGCTCCTATAATTCACCCCTCCACTTT	CASKDRNRSYNSPLHF
TRBV19	.	TRBJ1-1	.	TGTGCCAGTAGCGGACAGCTGAACACTGAAGCTTTCTTT	CASSGQLNTEAFF
TRBV6-5	.	TRBJ1-2	TRBD1	TGTGCCAGCAGTTACTCGACAGGGGGGGACTATGGCTACACCTTC	CASSYSTGGDYGYTF
TRBV4-1	.	TRBJ2-5	TRBD2	TGCGCCAGCAGCCAAGAGCGGGAGTACCAAGAGACCCAGTACTTC	CASSQEREYQETQYF
TRBV4-1	few	TRBJ2-7	TRBD2	TGCGCCAGCAGCCCCACTAGCGGGGGGGTCGAGCAGTACTTC	CASSPTSGGVEQYF
TRBV5-6	few	TRBJ2-3	TRBD1	TGTGCCAGCAGCTTGGGTAGGGGGACAGGGGGCTCAATAGATACGCAGTATTTT	CASSLGRGTGGSIDTQYF
TRBV5-1	once	TRBJ2-7	.	TGCGCCAGCAGTTATAGCGGCGGCTACGAGCAGTACTTC	CASSYSGGYEQYF
TRBV15	few	TRBJ1-1	TRBD1	TGTGCCACCAGCAGGGAGCAGGGGGCGTACACTGAAGCTTTCTTT	CATSREQGAYTEAFF
TRBV7-8	.	TRBJ1-5	.	TGTGCCAGCAGCTTAGCCAGCGGCAGACCCCAGCATTTT	CASSLASGRPQHF
TRBV30	.	TRBJ1-2	.	TGTGCTGCCCTGGGGGGTCGGTATGGCTACACCTTC	CAALGGRYGYTF
TRBV7-9	.	TRBJ1-1	.	TGTGCCAGCAGCTTCCAGGGCTTGAACACTGAAGCTTTCTTT	CASSFQGLNTEAFF
TRBV30	.	TRBJ1-5	.	TGTGCCTGGAGTTACAGGGCCCAGCCCCAGCATTTT	CAWSYRAQPQHF
TRBV6-1	.	TRBJ2-5	TRBD2	TGTGCCAGCAGTGCCCGGACTAGCGGATACTTC	CASSARTSGYF
TRBV5-4	once	TRBJ2-3	.	TGTGCCAGCAGCTTGAACCTAGTCACAGATACGCAGTATTTT	CASSLNLVTDTQYF
TRBV7-9	.	TRBJ2-2	TRBD1	TGTGCCAGCAGCCACACCACGGGACAGGGAAACACCGGGGAGCTGTTTTTT	CASSHTTGQGNTGELFF
TRBV6-5	.	TRBJ1-2	TRBD1	TGTGCCAGCAGTGGGGGACAGACAGGGTTTGGCTACACCTTC	CASSGGQTGFGYTF
TRBV20-1	.	TRBJ1-1	TRBD1	TGCAGTGCTTCGACAGGGGACGAAGCTTTCTTT	CSASTGDEAFF
TRBV5-1	.	TRBJ2-3	.	TGCGCCAGCAGCCCTGGGACATCTAGCACAGATACGCAGTATTTT	CASSPGTSSTDTQYF
TRBV10-3	.	TRBJ2-7	TRBD1	TGTGCCAGCGTCCGGGACAGGGGCCACGAGCAGTACTTC	CASVRDRGHEQYF
TRBV11-2	.	TRBJ1-4	.	TGTGCCAGCAGCTACCGGGAGAGAAATGAAAAACTGTTTTTT	CASSYRERNEKLFF
TRBV6-5	.	TRBJ1-2	.	TGTGCCAGCAGGGCGGGGACGGCTACCTATGGCTACACCTTC	CASRAGTATYGYTF
TRBV2	.	TRBJ2-5	.	TGTGCCAGCAGTGAAATCCAGCAAGAGACCCAGTACTTC	CASSEIQQETQYF
TRBV9	.	TRBJ2-1	TRBD1	TGTGCCAGCAGCCCCGGGACAGGGGGGTACTATGAGCAGTTCTTC	CASSPGTGGYYEQFF
TRBV11-1	.	TRBJ2-1	TRBD2	TGTGCCAGCAGCTTCGAAGTAGCGGGATTGGGTGAGCAGTTCTTC	CASSFEVAGLGEQFF